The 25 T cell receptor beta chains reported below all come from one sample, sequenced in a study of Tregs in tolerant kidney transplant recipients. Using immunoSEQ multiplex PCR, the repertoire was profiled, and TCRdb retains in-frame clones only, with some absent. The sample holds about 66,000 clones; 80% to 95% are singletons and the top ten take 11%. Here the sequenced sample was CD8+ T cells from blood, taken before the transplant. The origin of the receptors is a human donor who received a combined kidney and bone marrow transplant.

The CDR3 region is CASSEGYRTSSYNEQFF. DNA of the CDR3: TGTGCCAGCAGTGAGGGTTACAGGACGAGCTCCTACAATGAGCAGTTCTTC. The chain joins TRBV6-1 to TRBJ2-1; weak D call: TRBD1 (5 bases). Trimming left V 3 bases short and J 0 bases short, with 15 bases between. The CDR3 has 17 residues. CDR1 and CDR2 (germline): MNHNS, SASEGT.

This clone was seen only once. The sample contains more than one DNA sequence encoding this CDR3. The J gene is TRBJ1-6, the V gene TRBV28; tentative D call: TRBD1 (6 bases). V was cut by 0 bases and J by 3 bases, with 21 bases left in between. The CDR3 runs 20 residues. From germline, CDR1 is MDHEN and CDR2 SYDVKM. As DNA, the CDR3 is TGTGCCAGCAGTTTATGTGAAGGACAGAGGATGAAGTGCTATAATTCACCCCTCCACTTT. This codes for CASSLCEGQRMKCYNSPLHF.

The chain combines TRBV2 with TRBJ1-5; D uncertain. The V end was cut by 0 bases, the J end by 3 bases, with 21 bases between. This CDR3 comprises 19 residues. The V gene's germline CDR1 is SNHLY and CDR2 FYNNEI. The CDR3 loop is CASSEALWNEGEDNQPQHF. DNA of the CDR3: TGTGCCAGCAGTGAAGCGCTTTGGAACGAAGGAGAGGACAATCAGCCCCAGCATTTT. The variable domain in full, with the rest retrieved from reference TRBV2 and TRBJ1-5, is EPEVTQTPSHQVTQMGQEVILRCVPISNHLYFYWYRQILGQKVEFLVSFYNNEISEKSEIFDDQFSVERPDGSNFTLKIRSTKLEDSAMYFCASSEALWNEGEDNQPQHFGDGTRLSIL.

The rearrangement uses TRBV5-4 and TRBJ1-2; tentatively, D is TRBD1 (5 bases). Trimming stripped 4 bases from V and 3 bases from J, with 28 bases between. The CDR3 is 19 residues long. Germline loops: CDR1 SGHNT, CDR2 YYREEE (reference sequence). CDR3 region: CASSPETVQGSGDDYGYTF. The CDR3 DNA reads TGTGCCAGCAGCCCGGAGACAGTCCAGGGATCGGGGGATGACTATGGCTACACCTTC. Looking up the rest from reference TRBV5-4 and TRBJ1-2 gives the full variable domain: ETGVTQSPTHLIKTRGQQVTLRCSSQSGHNTVSWYQQALGQGPQFIFQYYREEENGRGNFPPRFSGLQFPNYSSELNVNALELDDSALYLCASSPETVQGSGDDYGYTFGSGTRLTVV.

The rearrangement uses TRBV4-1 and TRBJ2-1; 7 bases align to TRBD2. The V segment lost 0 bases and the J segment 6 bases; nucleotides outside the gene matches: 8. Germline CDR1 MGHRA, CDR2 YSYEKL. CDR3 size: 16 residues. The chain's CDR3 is CASSQDLGGTFNEQFF. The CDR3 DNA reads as TGCGCCAGCAGCCAAGATCTCGGGGGGACCTTCAATGAGCAGTTCTTC.

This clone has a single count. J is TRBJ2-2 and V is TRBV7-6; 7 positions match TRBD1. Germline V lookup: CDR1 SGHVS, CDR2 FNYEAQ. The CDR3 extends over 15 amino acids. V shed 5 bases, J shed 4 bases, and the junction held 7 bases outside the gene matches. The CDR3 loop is CASSPQTGTTGELFF. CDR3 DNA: TGTGCCAGCAGCCCCCAGACAGGGACCACCGGGGAGCTGTTTTTT. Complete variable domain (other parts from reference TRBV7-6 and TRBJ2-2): GAGVSQSPRYKVTKRGQDVALRCDPISGHVSLYWYRQALGQGPEFLTYFNYEAQQDKSGLPNDRFSAERPEGSISTLTIQRTEQRDSAMYRCASSPQTGTTGELFFGEGSRLTVL.

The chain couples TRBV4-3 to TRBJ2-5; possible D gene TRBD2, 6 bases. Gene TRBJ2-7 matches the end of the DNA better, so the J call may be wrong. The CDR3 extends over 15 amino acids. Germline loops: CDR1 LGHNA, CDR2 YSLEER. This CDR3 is CASSQEPGGVYEQYF. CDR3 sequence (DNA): TGCGCCAGCAGCCAAGAACCCGGCGGGGTCTACGAGCAGTACTTC.

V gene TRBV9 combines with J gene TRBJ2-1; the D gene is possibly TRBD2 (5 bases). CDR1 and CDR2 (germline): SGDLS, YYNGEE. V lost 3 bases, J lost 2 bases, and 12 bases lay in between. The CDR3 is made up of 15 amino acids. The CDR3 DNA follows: TGTGCCAGCAGCGCCCATAGCGTCCCCTACAATGAGCAGTTCTTC. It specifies CASSAHSVPYNEQFF.

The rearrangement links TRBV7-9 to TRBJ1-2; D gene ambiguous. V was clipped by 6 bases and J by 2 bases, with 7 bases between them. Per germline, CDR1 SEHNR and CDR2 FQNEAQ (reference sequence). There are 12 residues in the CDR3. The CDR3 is CASSSGNYGYTF. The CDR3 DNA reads TGTGCCAGCAGTAGCGGAAACTATGGCTACACCTTC.

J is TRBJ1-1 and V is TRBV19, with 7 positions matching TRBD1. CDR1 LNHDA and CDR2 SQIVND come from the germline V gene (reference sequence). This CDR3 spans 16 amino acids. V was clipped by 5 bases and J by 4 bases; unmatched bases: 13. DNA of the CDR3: TGTGCCAGTAGTGAGAAAGGGACAGTAAAAAGCACTGAAGCTTTCTTT. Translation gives CASSEKGTVKSTEAFF.

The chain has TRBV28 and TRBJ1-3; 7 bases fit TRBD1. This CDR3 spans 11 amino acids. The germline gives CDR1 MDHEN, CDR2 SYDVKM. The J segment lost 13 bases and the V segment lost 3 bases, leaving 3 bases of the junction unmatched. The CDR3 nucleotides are TGTGCCAGCAGTTTGACGGGACAGATATATTTT. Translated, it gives CASSLTGQIYF. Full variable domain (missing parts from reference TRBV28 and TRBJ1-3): DVKVTQSSRYLVKRTGEKVFLECVQDMDHENMFWYRQDPGLGLRLIYFSYDVKMKEKGDIPEGYSVSREKKERFSLILESASTNQTSMYLCASSLTGQIYFGEGSWLTVV.

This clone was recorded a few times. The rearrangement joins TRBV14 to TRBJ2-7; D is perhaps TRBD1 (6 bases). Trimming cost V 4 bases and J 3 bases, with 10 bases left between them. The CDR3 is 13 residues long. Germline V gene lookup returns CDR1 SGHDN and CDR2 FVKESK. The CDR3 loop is CASSRDTSYEQYF. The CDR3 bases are TGTGCCAGCAGCCGGGACACGAGCTACGAGCAGTACTTC.

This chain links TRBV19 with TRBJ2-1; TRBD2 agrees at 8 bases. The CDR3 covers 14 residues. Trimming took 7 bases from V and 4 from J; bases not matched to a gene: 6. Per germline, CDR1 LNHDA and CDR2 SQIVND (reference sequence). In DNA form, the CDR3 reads TGTGCCAGTACCAACCTAGCGGGTTACAATGAGCAGTTCTTC. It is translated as CASTNLAGYNEQFF. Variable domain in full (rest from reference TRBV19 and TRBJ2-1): DGGITQSPKYLFRKEGQNVTLSCEQNLNHDAMYWYRQDPGQGLRLIYYSQIVNDFQKGDIAEGYSVSREKKESFPLTVTSAQKNPTAFYLCASTNLAGYNEQFFGPGTRLTVL.

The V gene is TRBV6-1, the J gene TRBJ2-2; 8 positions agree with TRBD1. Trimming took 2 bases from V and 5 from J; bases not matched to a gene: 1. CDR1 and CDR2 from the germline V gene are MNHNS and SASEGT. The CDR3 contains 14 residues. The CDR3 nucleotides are TGTGCCAGCAGTGAAAACAGGGGGACCGGGGAGCTGTTTTTT. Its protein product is CASSENRGTGELFF.

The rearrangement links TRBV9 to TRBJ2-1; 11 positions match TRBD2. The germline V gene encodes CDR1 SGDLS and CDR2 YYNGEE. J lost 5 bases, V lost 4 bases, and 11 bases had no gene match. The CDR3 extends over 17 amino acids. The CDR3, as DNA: TGTGCCAGCAGCTTGGAGGAGGGACTAGCGGCCAACAATGAGCAGTTCTTC. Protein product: CASSLEEGLAANNEQFF.

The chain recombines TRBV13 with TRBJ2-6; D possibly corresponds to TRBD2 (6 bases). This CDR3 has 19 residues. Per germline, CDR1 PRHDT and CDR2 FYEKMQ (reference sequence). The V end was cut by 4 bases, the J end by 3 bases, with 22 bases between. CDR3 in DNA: TGTGCCAGCAGCTCGCAACTAATCGTCGGCGGGGTTGGGGCCAACGTCCTGACTTTC. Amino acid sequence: CASSSQLIVGGVGANVLTF.

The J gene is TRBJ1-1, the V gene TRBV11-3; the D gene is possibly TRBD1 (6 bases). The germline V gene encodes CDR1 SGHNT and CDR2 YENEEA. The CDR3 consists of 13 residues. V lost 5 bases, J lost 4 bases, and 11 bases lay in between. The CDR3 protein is CASSPRGITEAFF. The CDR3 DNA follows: TGTGCCAGCAGCCCGAGGGGGATCACTGAAGCTTTCTTT.

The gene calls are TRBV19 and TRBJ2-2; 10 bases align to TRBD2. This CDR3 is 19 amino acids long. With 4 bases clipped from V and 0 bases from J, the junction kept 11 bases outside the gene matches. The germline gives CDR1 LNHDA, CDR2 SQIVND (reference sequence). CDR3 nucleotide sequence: TGTGCCAGTAGTACCCTAGCGGGAGCGAGACTCGCGAACACCGGGGAGCTGTTTTTT. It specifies CASSTLAGARLANTGELFF.

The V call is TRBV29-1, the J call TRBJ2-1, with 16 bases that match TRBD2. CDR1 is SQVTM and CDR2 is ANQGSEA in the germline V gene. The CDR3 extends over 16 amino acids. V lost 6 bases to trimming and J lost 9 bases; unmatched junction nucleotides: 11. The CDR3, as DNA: TGCAGCGTCGATGGGACTAGCGGGGGGGTCCTTACTGAGCAGTTCTTC. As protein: CSVDGTSGGVLTEQFF.

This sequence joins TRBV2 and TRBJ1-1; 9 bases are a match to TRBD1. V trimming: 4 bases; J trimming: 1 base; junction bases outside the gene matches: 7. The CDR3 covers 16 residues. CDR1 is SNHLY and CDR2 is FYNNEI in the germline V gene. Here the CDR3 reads CASSAPPGQGNTEAFF. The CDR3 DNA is TGTGCCAGCAGTGCCCCCCCGGGACAGGGGAACACTGAAGCTTTCTTT.

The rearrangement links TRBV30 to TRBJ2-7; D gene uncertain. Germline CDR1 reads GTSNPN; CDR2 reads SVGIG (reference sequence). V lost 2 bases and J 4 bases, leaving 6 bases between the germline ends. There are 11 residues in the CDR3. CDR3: CAWSPQYEQYF. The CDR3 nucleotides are TGTGCCTGGAGTCCTCAGTACGAGCAGTACTTC.

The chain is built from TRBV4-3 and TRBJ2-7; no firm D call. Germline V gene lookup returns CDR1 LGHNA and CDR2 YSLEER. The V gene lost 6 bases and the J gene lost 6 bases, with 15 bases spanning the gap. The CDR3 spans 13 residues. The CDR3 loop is CASRFEEGGEQYF. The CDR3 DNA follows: TGCGCCAGCAGGTTCGAGGAAGGCGGCGAGCAGTACTTC.

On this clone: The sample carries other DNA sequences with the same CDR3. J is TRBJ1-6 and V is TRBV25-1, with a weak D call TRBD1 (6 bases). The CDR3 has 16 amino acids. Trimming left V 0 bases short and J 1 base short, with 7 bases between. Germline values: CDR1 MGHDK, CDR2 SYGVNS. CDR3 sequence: CASSEYQGSYNSPLHF. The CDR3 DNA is TGTGCCAGCAGTGAATACCAGGGGTCCTATAATTCACCCCTCCACTTT.

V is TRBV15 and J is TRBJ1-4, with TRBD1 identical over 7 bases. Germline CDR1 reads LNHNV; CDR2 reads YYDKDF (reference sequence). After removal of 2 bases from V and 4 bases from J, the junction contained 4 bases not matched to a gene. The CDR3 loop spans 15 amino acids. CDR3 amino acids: CATSRPRDSNEKLFF. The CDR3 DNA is TGTGCCACCAGCAGACCCCGGGACAGTAATGAAAAACTGTTTTTT. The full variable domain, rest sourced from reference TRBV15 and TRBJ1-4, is DAMVIQNPRYQVTQFGKPVTLSCSQTLNHNVMYWYQQKSSQAPKLLFHYYDKDFNNEADTPDNFQSRRPNTSFCFLDIRSPGLGDTAMYLCATSRPRDSNEKLFFGSGTQLSVL.

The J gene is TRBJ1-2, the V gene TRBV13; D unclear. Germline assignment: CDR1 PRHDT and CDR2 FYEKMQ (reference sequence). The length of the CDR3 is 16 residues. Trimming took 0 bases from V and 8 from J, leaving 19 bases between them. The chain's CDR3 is CASSLGMAKPRGGYTF. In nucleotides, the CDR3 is TGTGCCAGCAGCTTAGGCATGGCGAAGCCCCGAGGAGGCTACACCTTC. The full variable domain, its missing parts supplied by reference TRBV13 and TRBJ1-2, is AAGVIQSPRHLIKEKRETATLKCYPIPRHDTVYWYQQGPGQDPQFLISFYEKMQSDKGSIPDRFSAQQFSDYHSELNMSSLELGDSALYFCASSLGMAKPRGGYTFGSGTRLTVV.